This T cell receptor beta chain was sequenced for a study of blood T cell repertoires in COVID-19. Repertoires were generated with immunoSEQ multiplex PCR, while TCRdb's copy carries only in-frame clones and drops some. The sample has 350,000 to 550,000 clones, 87% seen once. Between the trimmed V and J ends, which lost 5 bases and 2 bases, there was a span of 5 bases. The length of the CDR3 is 12 residues. This rearrangement joins TRBV12-3 or TRBV12-4 to TRBJ2-3; no reliable D call. The origin of this receptor is a woman aged 18-29 years with acute COVID-19. Sequenced material: PBMCs or T cells enriched from blood (not recorded which). The CDR3 spells CASSGHTDTQYF. As DNA, the CDR3 is TGTGCCAGCAGTGGGCACACAGATACGCAGTATTTT.